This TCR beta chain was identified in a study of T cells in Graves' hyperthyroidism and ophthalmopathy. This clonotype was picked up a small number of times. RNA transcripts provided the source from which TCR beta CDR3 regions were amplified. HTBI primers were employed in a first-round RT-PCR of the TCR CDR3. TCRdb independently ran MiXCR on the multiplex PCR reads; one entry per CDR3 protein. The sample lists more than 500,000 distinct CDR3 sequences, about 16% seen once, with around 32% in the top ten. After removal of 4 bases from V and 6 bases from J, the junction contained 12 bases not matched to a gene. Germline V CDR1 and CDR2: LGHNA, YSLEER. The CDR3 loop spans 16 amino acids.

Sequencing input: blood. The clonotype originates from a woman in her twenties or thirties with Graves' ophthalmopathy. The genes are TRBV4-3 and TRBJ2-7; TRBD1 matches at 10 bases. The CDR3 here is CASSRQWTGGSGEQYF. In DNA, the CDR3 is TGCGCCAGCAGCCGACAATGGACAGGGGGGTCGGGCGAGCAGTACTTC.